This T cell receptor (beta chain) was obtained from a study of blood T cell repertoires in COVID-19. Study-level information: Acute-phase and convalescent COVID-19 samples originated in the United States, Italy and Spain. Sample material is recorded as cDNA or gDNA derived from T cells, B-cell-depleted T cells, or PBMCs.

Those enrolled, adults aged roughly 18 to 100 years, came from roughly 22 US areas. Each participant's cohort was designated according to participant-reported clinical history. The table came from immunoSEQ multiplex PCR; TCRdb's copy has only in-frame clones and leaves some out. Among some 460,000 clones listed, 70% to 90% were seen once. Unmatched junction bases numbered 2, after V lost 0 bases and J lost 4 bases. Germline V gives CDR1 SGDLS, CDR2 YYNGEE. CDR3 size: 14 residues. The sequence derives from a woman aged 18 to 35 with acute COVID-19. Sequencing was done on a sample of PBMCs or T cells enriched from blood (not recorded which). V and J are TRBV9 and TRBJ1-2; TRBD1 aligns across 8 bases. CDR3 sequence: CASSVGTGGYGYTF. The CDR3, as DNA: TGTGCCAGCAGCGTAGGTACAGGGGGCTATGGCTACACCTTC.